Each of the 15 T cell receptor beta chains below was sequenced from the same sample in a study of blood T cell repertoires in COVID-19 (dated by TCRdb to 2020 to 2022). Receptors were amplified or captured by the immunoSEQ multiplex PCR assay. In TCRdb, the immuneACCESS table is reduced to in-frame sequences with V and J assigned. These tables do not hold every clone; where another copy was compared, an unresolved V gene accounts for under half, and the others remain unexplained. Present in this sample are 250,000 to 300,000 clones, roughly nine tenths of which were seen just once. Approximately 12% of the sample is in the top ten clones. The sequencing sample was made of peripheral blood. The receptor source for this set is a young woman with COVID-19, enrolled during active disease.

This clone was recorded a few times. The chain links TRBV9 to TRBJ2-1, with 9 positions matching TRBD2. The CDR3 extends over 16 amino acids. Germline assignment: CDR1 SGDLS and CDR2 YYNGEE. The V and J ends lost 0 bases and 6 bases, in that order; junction bases with no gene match: 7. The CDR3 DNA follows: TGTGCCAGCAGCGTAGGTTTTAGCGGGGGCCGCAATGAGCAGTTCTTC. Translating gives CASSVGFSGGRNEQFF.

V gene TRBV4-1 combines with J gene TRBJ1-3; possible D gene TRBD1, 5 bases. Between the trimmed V and J ends, which lost 6 bases and 0 bases, there was a span of 18 bases. Germline loops: CDR1 MGHRA, CDR2 YSYEKL. This CDR3 has 17 amino acids. CDR3 coding DNA: TGCGCCAGCAGAGCTGTCAAAGGGACTGCCTCTGGAAACACCATATATTTT. Its protein product is CASRAVKGTASGNTIYF.

The V call is TRBV7-8, the J call TRBJ1-3; no reliable D call. The ends were cut back, 3 bases at V and 0 bases at J, with 6 bases in the middle. CDR1 is SGHVS, CDR2 FQNEAQ, per germline. The length of the CDR3 is 14 residues. The CDR3, as DNA: TGTGCCAGCAGCTTGGCGGTCTCTGGAAACACCATATATTTT. It specifies CASSLAVSGNTIYF.

The chain is built from TRBV11-2 and TRBJ2-1; 7 nucleotides align to TRBD2. Germline trimming cut 5 bases from V and 7 bases from J; bases unmatched to any gene: 11. From germline, CDR1 is SGHAT and CDR2 FQNNGV. This CDR3 region has 15 residues. The DNA for the CDR3 is TGTGCCAGCAGCCCCACCGGGACTATATCTAATGAGCAGTTCTTC. Amino acid sequence: CASSPTGTISNEQFF.

On this clone itself: The same CDR3 can be traced to other DNA sequences in this sample. This chain uses TRBV6-5 with TRBJ1-1; D gene unclear. V lost 8 bases, J lost 1 base, and 5 bases lay in between. Germline CDR1 reads MNHEY; CDR2 reads SVGAGI. The CDR3 is made up of 11 amino acids. CDR3 nucleotides: TGTGCCAGCTCCAGGAACACTGAAGCTTTCTTT. This codes for CASSRNTEAFF.

The CDR3 sequence: CASSLERGGSYEQYF. The CDR3 coding sequence is TGTGCCAGCAGCTTAGAACGGGGGGGCTCCTACGAGCAGTACTTC. This chain joins TRBV7-6 and TRBJ2-7; the match to TRBD2 covers 8 bases. J gave up 0 bases and V 1 base, and 2 bases lay outside the gene matches. This CDR3 comprises 15 residues. CDR1 and CDR2 (germline): SGHVS, FNYEAQ.

This clone was seen repeatedly, ten times or more. The V gene is TRBV7-9, the J gene TRBJ1-2, with D possibly TRBD1 on 5 matching bases. The germline V gene encodes CDR1 SEHNR and CDR2 FQNEAQ (reference sequence). The ends were cut back, 7 bases at V and 3 bases at J, with 21 bases in the middle. This CDR3 has 16 amino acids. The CDR3 region is CASTPREGVWDYGYTF. As DNA, the CDR3 is TGTGCCAGCACCCCCAGGGAGGGAGTGTGGGACTATGGCTACACCTTC.

J is TRBJ1-4 and V is TRBV5-1, with 9 nucleotides matching TRBD1. This CDR3 region has 18 residues. The germline V gene has CDR1 SGHRS and CDR2 YFSETQ. J was trimmed by 7 bases and V by 2 bases; bases with no gene match: 15. The CDR3 DNA reads TGCGCCAGCAGCTTCCTACCGGGACAGGGTCGAACGGGTGAAAAACTGTTTTTT. Translating gives CASSFLPGQGRTGEKLFF.

The chain combines TRBV18 with TRBJ2-1; 12 bases align to TRBD2. CDR3 length: 17 amino acids. Germline trimming cut 3 bases from V and 10 bases from J; bases unmatched to any gene: 13. The V gene's germline CDR1 is KGHSH and CDR2 LQKENI. CDR3 sequence: CASSPKLLAGGPLEQFF. In nucleotides, the CDR3 is TGTGCCAGCTCACCGAAGCTCCTAGCGGGGGGGCCATTAGAGCAGTTCTTC.

This chain uses TRBV23-1 with TRBJ2-4, with D perhaps TRBD2 (7 bases). TRBV23-1 is identified as an open reading frame with a role that is uncertain. The V gene lost 10 bases and the J gene lost 1 base, with 26 bases spanning the gap. CDR3 length equals 18 residues. CDR3 nucleotides: TGCGCCAACCAGTGGGGGGGGCCAAGGAATTTTGCCAAAAACATTCAGTACTTC. Translated: CANQWGGPRNFAKNIQYF.

The genes are TRBV5-1 and TRBJ2-3, with 11 bases matching TRBD2. With 2 bases clipped from V and 2 bases from J, the junction kept 4 bases outside the gene matches. In germline, CDR1 is SGHRS, CDR2 YFSETQ. The CDR3 is 16 amino acids. The CDR3: CASSLLAGAFTDTQYF. CDR3 coding DNA: TGCGCCAGCAGCTTACTAGCGGGGGCCTTCACAGATACGCAGTATTTT.

This chain uses TRBV29-1 with TRBJ1-2, with D perhaps matching TRBD1 (5 bases). In germline, CDR1 is SQVTM, CDR2 ANQGSEA. CDR3 size: 10 residues. CDR3 sequence (DNA): TGCGGCTTGGGGAGGGACGGCTACACCTTC. It encodes CGLGRDGYTF.

V gene TRBV5-1 combines with J gene TRBJ2-3; D call uncertain. With 0 bases removed from V and 4 bases from J, the gap between germline ends came to 9 bases. This CDR3 is built from 14 residues. Germline V CDR1 and CDR2: SGHRS, YFSETQ. The CDR3 nucleotides are TGCGCCAGCAGCTTGGTTGTCAATGCAGATACGCAGTATTTT. Amino acid sequence: CASSLVVNADTQYF.

The chain couples TRBV19 to TRBJ2-1, with a possible D match to TRBD2 (6 bases). Deletions cut 4 bases from V and 10 bases from J, with 14 bases between. The CDR3 totals 13 residues. Germline V CDR1 and CDR2: LNHDA, SQIVND (reference sequence). The CDR3 loop is CASSTHGGNEQFF. The CDR3 DNA sequence: TGTGCCAGTAGTACCCATGGGGGGAACGAGCAGTTCTTC.

This clone was found once. The chain combines TRBV5-4 with TRBJ2-2; D perhaps matches TRBD1 (6 bases). Between the trimmed V and J ends, which lost 4 bases and 6 bases, there was a span of 13 bases. Per the germline V gene, CDR1 is SGHNT and CDR2 is YYREEE (reference sequence). CDR3 length equals 14 residues. CDR3 sequence (DNA): TGTGCCAGCAGCCGAGGACAGTCCCCCGGGGAGCTGTTTTTT. It specifies CASSRGQSPGELFF.